The T cell receptor beta chain under discussion was sequenced for a study of blood T cell repertoires in COVID-19. Study as a whole: Samples came from the United States, Italy and Spain, spanning acute and convalescent COVID-19. The cDNA or gDNA used as material had been derived from T cells, B-cell-depleted T cells, or PBMCs.

This clone was counted once. This sample also contains other DNA sequences that code for the same CDR3. How the authors handled the data: Estimated nucleated cell counts came from reference gene primer amplification. Using immunoSEQ multiplex PCR, the repertoire was profiled, and TCRdb retains in-frame clones only, with some absent. V and J calls and clone size are given by that table; D and trimming were obtained from the DNA. The sample includes tens of thousands of clones, roughly 78% of them seen just once. The CDR3 has 13 residues. V lost 2 bases and J lost 0, with 4 bases in between. Germline V gene sequence: CDR1 SGHNT, CDR2 YENEEA.

This clonotype originated in a woman in her 70s with acute or convalescent COVID-19. The specimen was peripheral blood. The chain uses TRBV11-3 and TRBJ1-1; D not certain. The CDR3: CASSLSMNTEAFF. The CDR3 DNA follows: TGTGCCAGCAGCTTATCCATGAACACTGAAGCTTTCTTT.